This entry is about one T cell receptor (beta chain). Data came from immunoSEQ multiplex PCR; TCRdb stores just in-frame clones and leaves some out. The sample has 90,000 to 110,000 clones; 80% to 85% are singletons. This record belongs to a study of blood T cell repertoires in COVID-19. The CDR3 is 13 residues long. CDR1 and CDR2 from the germline V gene are KGHSH and LQKENI. V lost 2 bases, J lost 4 bases, and 8 bases lay in between. Sample: peripheral blood. This sequence joins TRBV18 and TRBJ2-5; perhaps TRBD1 as D (5 bases). This clonotype originated in a man older than 75 with acute or convalescent COVID-19. The CDR3 coding sequence is TGTGCCAGCTCACCAACCAGGGCAGAGACCCAGTACTTC. Its translation is CASSPTRAETQYF.